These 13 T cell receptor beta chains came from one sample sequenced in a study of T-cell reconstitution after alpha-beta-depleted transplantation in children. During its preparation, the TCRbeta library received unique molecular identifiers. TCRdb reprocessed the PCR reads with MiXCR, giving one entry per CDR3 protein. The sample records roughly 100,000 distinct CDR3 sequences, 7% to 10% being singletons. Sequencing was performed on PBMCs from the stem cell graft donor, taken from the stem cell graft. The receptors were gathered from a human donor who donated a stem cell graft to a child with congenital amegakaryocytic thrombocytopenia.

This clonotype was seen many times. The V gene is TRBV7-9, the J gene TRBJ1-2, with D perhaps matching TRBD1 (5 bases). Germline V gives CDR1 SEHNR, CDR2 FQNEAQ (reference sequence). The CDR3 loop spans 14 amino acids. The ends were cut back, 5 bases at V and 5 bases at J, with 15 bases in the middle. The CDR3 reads CASSRPGGAYGYTF. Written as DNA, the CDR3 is TGTGCCAGCAGCCGACCGGGCGGGGCGTATGGCTACACCTTC.

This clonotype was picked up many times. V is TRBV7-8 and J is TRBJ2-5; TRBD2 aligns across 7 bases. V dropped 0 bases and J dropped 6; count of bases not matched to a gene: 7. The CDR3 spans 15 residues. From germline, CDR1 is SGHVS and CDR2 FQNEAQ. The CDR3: CASSLASRGGKTQYF. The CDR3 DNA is TGTGCCAGCAGCTTAGCTTCCCGCGGGGGAAAGACCCAGTACTTC.

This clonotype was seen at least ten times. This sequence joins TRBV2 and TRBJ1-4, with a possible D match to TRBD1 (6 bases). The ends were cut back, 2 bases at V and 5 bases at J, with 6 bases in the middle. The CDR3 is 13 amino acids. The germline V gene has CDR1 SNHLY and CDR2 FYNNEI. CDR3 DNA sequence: TGTGCCAGCAGTGAAAGGGGGAATGAAAAACTGTTTTTT. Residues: CASSERGNEKLFF.

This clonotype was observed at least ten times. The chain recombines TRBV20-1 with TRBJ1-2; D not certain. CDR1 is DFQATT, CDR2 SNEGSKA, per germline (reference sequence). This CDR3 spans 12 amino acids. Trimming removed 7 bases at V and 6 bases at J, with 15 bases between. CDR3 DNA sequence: TGCAGTGTTCATGAAGGTTGGGATGGCTACACCTTC. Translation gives CSVHEGWDGYTF.

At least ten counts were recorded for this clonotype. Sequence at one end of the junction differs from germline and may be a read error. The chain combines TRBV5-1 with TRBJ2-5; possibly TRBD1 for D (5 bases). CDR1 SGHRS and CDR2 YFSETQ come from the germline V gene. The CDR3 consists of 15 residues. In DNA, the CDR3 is TGCGCCACCAGCCCCACGACAGCGACCCAAGAGACCCAGTACTTC. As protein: CATSPTTATQETQYF.

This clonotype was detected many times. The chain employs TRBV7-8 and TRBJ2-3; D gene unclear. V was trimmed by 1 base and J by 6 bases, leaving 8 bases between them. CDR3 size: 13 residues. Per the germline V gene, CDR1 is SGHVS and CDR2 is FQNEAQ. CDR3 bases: TGTGCCAGCAGCTTAGGGGTCCGGGATACGCAGTATTTT. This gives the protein CASSLGVRDTQYF.

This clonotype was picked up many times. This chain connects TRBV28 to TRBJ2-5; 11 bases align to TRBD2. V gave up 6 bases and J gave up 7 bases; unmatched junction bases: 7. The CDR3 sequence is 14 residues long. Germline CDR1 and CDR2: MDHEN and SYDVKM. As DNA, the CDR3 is TGTGCCAGCAGAGTAGCGGGGGGGTCTGGGACCCAGTACTTC. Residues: CASRVAGGSGTQYF.

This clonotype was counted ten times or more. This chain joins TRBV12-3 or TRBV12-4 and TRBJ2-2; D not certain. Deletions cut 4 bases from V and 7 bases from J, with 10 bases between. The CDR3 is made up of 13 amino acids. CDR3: CASSSMIVGELFF. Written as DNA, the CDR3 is TGTGCCAGCAGTTCCATGATTGTCGGGGAGCTGTTTTTT.

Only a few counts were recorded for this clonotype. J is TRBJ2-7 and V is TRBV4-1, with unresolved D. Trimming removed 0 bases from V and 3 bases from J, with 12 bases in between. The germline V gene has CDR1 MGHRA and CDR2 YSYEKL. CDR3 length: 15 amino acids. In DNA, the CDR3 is TGCGCCAGCAGCCAAGATCTCGGGCTGGACTACGAGCAGTACTTC. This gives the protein CASSQDLGLDYEQYF.

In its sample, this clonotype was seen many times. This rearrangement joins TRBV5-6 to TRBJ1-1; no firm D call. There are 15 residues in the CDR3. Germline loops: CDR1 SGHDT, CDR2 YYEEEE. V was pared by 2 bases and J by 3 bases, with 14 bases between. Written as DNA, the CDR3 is TGTGCCAGCAGCTTTCAGAGCCCGTCGGACACTGAAGCTTTCTTT. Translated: CASSFQSPSDTEAFF. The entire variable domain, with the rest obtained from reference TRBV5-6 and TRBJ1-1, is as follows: DAGVTQSPTHLIKTRGQQVTLRCSPKSGHDTVSWYQQALGQGPQFIFQYYEEEERQRGNFPDRFSGHQFPNYSSELNVNALLLGDSALYLCASSFQSPSDTEAFFGQGTRLTVV.

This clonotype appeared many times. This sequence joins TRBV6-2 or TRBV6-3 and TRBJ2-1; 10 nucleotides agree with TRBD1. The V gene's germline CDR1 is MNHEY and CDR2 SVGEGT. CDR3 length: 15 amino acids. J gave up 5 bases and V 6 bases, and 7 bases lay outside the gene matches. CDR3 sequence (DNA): TGTGCCAGCAGACTTGACAGGGGGCGCAACAATGAGCAGTTCTTC. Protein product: CASRLDRGRNNEQFF.

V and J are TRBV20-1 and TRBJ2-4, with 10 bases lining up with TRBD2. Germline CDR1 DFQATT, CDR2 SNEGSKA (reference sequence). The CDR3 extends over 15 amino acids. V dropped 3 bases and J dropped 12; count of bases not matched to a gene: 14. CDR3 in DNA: TGCAGTGCTAGCCTGGCTAGCGGGGGCTCTCGAGGTCAGTACTTC. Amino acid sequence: CSASLASGGSRGQYF.

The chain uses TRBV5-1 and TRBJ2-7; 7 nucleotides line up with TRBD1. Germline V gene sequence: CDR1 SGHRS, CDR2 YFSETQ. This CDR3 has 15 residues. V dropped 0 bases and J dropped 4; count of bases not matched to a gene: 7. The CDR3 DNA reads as TGCGCCAGCAGCTTGGAAGGGGGCGGCATTTACGAGCAGTACTTC. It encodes CASSLEGGGIYEQYF.